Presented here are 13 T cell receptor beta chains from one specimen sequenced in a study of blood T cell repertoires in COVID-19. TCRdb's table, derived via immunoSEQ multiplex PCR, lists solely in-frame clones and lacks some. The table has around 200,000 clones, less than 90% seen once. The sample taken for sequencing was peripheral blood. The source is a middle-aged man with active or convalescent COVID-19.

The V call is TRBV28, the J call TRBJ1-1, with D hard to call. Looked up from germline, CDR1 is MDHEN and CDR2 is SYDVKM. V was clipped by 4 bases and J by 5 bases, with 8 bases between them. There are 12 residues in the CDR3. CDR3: CASSSGSTEAFF. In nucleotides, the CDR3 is TGTGCCAGCAGTTCAGGATCTACTGAAGCTTTCTTT.

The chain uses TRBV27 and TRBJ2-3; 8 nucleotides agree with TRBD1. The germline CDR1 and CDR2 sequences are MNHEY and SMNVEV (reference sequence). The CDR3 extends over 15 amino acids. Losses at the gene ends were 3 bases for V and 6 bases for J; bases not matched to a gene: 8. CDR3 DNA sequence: TGTGCCAGCAGTTTGCGGACAGGGATTTACGATACGCAGTATTTT. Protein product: CASSLRTGIYDTQYF.

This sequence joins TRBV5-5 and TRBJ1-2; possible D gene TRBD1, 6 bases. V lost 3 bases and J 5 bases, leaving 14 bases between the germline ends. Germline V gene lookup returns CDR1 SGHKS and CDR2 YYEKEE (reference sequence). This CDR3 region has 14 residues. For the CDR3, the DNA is TGTGCCAGCAGCTCGAAACAGGGCGCTTATGGCTACACCTTC. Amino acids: CASSSKQGAYGYTF.

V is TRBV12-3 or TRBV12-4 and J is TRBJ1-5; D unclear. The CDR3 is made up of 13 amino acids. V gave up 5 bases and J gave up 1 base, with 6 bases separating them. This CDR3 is CASSPRSNQPQHF. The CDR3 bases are TGTGCCAGCAGTCCTAGGAGCAATCAGCCCCAGCATTTT.

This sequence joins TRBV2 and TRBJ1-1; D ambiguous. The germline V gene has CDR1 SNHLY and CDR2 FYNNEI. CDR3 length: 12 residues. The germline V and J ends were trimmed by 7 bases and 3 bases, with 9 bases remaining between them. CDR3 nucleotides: TGTGCCAGCAATCGCGAATACACTGAAGCTTTCTTT. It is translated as CASNREYTEAFF.

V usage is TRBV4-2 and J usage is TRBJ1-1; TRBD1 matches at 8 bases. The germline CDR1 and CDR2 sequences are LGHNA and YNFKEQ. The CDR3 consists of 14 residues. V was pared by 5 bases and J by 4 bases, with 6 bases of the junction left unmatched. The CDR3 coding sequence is TGTGCCAGCAGCGAGCGGGACAGGATCACTGAAGCTTTCTTT. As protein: CASSERDRITEAFF.

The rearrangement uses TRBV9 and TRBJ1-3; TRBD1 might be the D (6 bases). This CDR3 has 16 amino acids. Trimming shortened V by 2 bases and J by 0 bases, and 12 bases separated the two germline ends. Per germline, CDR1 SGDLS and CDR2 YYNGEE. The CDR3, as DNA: TGTGCCAGCAGCGTGGGGGCAACGACCTCTGGAAACACCATATATTTT. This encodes CASSVGATTSGNTIYF.

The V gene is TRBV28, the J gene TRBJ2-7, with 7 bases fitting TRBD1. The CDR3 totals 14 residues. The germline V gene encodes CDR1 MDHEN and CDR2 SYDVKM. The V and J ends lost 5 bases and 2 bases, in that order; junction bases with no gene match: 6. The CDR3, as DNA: TGTGCCAGCAGTGTCGGACAGGTGGCCTACGAGCAGTACTTC. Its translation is CASSVGQVAYEQYF. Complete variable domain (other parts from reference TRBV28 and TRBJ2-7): DVKVTQSSRYLVKRTGEKVFLECVQDMDHENMFWYRQDPGLGLRLIYFSYDVKMKEKGDIPEGYSVSREKKERFSLILESASTNQTSMYLCASSVGQVAYEQYFGPGTRLTVT.

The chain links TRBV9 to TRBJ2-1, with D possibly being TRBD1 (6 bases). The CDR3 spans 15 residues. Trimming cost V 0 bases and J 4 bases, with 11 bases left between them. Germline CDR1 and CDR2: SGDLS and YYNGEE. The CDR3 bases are TGTGCCAGCAGCGTAGCTGGCGACAGGTACAATGAGCAGTTCTTC. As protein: CASSVAGDRYNEQFF. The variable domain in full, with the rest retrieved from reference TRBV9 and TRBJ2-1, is DSGVTQTPKHLITATGQRVTLRCSPRSGDLSVYWYQQSLDQGLQFLIQYYNGEERAKGNILERFSAQQFPDLHSELNLSSLELGDSALYFCASSVAGDRYNEQFFGPGTRLTVL.

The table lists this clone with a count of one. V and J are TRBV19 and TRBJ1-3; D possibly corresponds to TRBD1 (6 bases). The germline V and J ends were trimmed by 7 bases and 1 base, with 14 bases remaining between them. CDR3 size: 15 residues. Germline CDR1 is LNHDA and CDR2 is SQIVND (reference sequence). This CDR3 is CASIQGSRSGNTIYF. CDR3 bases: TGTGCCAGTATACAGGGCAGCCGATCTGGAAACACCATATATTTT.

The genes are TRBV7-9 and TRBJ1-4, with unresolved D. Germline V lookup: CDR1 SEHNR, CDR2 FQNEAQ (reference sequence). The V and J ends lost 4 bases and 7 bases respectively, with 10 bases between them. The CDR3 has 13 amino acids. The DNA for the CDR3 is TGTGCCAGCAGCTCGAGGGTGGGTGAAAAACTGTTTTTT. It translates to CASSSRVGEKLFF. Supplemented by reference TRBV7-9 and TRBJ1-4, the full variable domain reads DTGVSQNPRHKITKRGQNVTFRCDPISEHNRLYWYRQTLGQGPEFLTYFQNEAQLEKSRLLSDRFSAERPKGSFSTLEIQRTEQGDSAMYLCASSSRVGEKLFFGSGTQLSVL.

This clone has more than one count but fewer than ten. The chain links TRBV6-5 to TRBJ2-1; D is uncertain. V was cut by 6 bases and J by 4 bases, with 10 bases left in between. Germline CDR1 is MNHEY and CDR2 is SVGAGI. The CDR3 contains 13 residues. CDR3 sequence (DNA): TGTGCCAGCAGCCTGACTCAATACAATGAGCAGTTCTTC. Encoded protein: CASSLTQYNEQFF.

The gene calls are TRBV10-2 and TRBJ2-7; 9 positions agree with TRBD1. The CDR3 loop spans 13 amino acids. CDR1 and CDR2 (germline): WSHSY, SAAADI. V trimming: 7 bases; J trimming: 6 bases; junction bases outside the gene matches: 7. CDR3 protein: CASTRDRVGEQYF. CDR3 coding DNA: TGCGCCAGCACCAGGGACAGGGTAGGCGAGCAGTACTTC.